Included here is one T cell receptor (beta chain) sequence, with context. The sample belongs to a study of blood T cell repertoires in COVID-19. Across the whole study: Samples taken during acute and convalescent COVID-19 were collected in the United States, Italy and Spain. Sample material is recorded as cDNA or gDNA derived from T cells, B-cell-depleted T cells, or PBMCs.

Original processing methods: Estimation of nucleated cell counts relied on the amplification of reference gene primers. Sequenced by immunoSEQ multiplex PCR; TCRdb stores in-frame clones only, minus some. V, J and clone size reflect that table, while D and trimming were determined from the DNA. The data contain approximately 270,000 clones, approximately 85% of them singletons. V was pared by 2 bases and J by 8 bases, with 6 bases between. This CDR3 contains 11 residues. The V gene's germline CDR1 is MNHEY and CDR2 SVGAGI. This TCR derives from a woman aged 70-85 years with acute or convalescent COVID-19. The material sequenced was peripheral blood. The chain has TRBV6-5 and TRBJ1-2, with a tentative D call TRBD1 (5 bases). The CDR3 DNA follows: TGTGCCAGCAGTTACAGGGGAGGCTACACCTTC. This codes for CASSYRGGYTF.